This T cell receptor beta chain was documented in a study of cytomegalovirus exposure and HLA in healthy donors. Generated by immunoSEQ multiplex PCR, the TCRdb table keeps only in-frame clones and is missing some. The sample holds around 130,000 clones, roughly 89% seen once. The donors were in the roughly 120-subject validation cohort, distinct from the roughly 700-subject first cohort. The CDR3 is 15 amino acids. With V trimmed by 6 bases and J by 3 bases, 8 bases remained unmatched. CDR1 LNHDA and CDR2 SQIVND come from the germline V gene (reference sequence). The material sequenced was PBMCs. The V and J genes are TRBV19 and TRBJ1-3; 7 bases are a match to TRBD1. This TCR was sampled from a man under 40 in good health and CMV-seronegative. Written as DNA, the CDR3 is TGTGCCAGTAGCCGACAGGGAATTGGTGGAAACACCATATATTTT. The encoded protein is CASSRQGIGGNTIYF.